The T cell receptor beta chain described here comes from a study of blood T cell repertoires in COVID-19. Looking at the study overall: Specimens from acute and convalescent COVID-19 originated in the United States, Italy and Spain. PBMCs, B-cell-depleted T cells, or T cells were the source of the cDNA or gDNA that made up the material.

Repertoires were generated with immunoSEQ multiplex PCR, while TCRdb's copy carries only in-frame clones and drops some. Of 35,000 to 55,000 clones listed, about four fifths are singletons. Sequencing was done on a sample of peripheral blood. The TCR comes from a woman between 70 and 85 years old with acute or convalescent COVID-19.

CDR3 loop: CASSLVLAGELFF. The CDR3 DNA follows: TGTGCCAGCAGCTTAGTTCTTGCCGGGGAGCTGTTTTTT. The rearrangement links TRBV7-8 to TRBJ2-2; D gene unclear. This CDR3 comprises 13 residues. V gave up 1 base and J gave up 6 bases, with 6 bases separating them. CDR1 SGHVS and CDR2 FQNEAQ come from the germline V gene.